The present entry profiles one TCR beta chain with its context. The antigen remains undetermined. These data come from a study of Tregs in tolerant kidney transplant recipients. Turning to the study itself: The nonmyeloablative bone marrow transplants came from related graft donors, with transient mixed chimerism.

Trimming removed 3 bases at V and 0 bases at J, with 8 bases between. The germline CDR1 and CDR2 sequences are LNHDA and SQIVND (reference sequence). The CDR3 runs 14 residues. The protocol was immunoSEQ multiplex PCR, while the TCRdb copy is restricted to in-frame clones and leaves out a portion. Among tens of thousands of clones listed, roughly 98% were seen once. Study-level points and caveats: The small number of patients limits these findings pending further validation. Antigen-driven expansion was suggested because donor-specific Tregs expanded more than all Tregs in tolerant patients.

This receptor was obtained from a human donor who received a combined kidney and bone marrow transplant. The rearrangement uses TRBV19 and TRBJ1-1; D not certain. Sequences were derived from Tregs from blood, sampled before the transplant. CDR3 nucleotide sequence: TGTGCCAGTAGTATCATGGCCGTGAACACTGAAGCTTTCTTT. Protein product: CASSIMAVNTEAFF.